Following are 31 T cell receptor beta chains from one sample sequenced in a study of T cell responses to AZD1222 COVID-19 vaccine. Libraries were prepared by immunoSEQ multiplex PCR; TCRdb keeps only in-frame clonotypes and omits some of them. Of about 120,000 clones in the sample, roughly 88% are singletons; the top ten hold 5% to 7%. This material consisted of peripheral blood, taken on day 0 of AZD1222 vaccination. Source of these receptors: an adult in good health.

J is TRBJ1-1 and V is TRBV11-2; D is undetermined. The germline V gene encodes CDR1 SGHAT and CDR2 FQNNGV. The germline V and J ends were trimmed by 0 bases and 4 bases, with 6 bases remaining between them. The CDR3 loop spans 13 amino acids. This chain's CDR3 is CASSLDFATEAFF. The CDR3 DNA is TGTGCCAGCAGCTTAGATTTCGCCACTGAAGCTTTCTTT.

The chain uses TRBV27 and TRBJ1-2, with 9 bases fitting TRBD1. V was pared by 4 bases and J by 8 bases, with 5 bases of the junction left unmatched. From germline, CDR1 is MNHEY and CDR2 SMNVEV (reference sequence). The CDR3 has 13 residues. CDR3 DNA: TGTGCCAGCAGTTCCACAGGGGGCCTCGGCTACACCTTC. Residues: CASSSTGGLGYTF.

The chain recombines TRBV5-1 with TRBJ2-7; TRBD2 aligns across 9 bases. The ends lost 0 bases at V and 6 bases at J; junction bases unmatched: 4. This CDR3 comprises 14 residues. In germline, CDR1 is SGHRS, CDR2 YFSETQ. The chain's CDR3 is CASSLAGTSSEQYF. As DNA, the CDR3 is TGCGCCAGCAGCTTGGCCGGGACTAGCAGCGAGCAGTACTTC.

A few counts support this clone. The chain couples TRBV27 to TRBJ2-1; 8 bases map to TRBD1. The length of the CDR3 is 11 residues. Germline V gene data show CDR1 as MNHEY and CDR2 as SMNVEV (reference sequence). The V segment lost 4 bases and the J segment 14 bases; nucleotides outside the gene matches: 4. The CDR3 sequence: CASSSLTGEFF. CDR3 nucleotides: TGTGCCAGCAGTTCCCTGACAGGGGAGTTCTTC.

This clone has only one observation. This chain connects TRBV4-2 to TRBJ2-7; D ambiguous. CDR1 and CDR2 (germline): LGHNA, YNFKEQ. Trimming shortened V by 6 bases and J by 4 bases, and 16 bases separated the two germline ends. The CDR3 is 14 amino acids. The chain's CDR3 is CASRTDNLPYEQYF. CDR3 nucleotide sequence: TGTGCCAGCAGAACCGATAACCTGCCTTACGAGCAGTACTTC.

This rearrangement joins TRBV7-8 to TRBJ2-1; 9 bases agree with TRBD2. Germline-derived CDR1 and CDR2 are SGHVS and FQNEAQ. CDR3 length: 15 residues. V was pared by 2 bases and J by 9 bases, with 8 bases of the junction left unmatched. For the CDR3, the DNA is TGTGCCAGCAGCTTACGCTTTAGCGGGGGTATTGAGCAGTTCTTC. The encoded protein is CASSLRFSGGIEQFF.

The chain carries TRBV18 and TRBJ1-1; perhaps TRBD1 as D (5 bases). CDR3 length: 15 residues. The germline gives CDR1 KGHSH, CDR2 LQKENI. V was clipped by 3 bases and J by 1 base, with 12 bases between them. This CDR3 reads CASSPGTSSNTEAFF. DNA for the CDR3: TGTGCCAGCTCACCTGGGACGTCCTCGAACACTGAAGCTTTCTTT.

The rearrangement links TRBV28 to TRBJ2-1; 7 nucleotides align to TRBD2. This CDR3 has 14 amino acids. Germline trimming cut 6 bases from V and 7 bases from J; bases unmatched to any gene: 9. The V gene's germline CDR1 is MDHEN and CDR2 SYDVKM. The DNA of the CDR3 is TGTGCCAGCAGCCACCGCCTAGCGGTTAATGAGCAGTTCTTC. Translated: CASSHRLAVNEQFF.

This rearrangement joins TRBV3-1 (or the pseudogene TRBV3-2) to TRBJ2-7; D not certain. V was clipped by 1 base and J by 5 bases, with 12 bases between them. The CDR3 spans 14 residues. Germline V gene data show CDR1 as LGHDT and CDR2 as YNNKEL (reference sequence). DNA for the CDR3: TGTGCCAGCAGCCAAGTGCAAGGTTTCCACGAGCAGTACTTC. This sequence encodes CASSQVQGFHEQYF.

In DNA, the CDR3 is TGTGCCAGCAGCTTCGGGACTAGCGGGATGACAGGGACCCAGTACTTC. Its translation is CASSFGTSGMTGTQYF. The gene calls are TRBV7-8 and TRBJ2-5; TRBD2 matches 13 bases. The CDR3 has 16 residues. CDR1 SGHVS and CDR2 FQNEAQ come from the germline V gene. J was trimmed by 7 bases and V by 3 bases; bases with no gene match: 8.

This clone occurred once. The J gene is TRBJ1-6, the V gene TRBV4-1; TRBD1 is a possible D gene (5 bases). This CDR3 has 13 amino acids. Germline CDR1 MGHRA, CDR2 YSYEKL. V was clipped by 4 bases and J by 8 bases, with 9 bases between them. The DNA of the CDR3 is TGCGCCAGCAGCCTACCGGGGGATTCACCCCTCCACTTT. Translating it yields CASSLPGDSPLHF.

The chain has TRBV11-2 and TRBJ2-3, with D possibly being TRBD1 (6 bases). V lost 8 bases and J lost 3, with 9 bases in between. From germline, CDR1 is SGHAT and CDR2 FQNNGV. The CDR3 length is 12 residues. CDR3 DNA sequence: TGTGCCAGCGGGGGCGCGACAGATACGCAGTATTTT. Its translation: CASGGATDTQYF.

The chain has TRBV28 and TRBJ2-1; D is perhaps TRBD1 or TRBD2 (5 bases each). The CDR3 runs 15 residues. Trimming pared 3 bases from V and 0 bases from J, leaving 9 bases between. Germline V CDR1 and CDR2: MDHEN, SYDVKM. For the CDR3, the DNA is TGTGCCAGCAGTTTTTGGGGGAGCTCCTACAATGAGCAGTTCTTC. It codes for CASSFWGSSYNEQFF.

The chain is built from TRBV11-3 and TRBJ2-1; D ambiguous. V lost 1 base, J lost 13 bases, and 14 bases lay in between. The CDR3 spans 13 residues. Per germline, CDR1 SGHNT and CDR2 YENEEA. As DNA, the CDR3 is TGTGCCAGCAGCTTAGGTGATAGCACTCATCAGTTCTTC. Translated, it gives CASSLGDSTHQFF.

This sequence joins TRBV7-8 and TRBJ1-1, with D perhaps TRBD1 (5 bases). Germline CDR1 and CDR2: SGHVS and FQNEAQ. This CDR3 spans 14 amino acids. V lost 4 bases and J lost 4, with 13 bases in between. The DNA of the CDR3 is TGTGCCAGCAGCTCGAGAAGGGACCTCACTGAAGCTTTCTTT. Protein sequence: CASSSRRDLTEAFF.

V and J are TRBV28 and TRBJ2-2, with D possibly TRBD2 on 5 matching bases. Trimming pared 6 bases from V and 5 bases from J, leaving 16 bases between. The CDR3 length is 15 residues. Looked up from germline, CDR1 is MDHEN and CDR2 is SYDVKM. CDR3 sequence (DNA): TGTGCCAGCAGGGTCGGGCCCGGGGAAACCGGGGAGCTGTTTTTT. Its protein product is CASRVGPGETGELFF.

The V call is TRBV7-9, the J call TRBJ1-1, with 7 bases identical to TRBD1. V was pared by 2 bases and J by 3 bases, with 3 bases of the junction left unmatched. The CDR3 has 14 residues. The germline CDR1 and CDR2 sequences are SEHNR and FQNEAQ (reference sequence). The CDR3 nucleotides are TGTGCCAGCAGCTTACAGGGGGTGTACACTGAAGCTTTCTTT. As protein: CASSLQGVYTEAFF.

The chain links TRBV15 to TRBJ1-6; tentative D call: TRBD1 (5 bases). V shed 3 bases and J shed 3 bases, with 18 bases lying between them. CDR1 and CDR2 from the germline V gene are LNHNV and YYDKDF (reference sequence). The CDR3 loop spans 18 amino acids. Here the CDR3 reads CATSRYRDRGDYNSPLHF. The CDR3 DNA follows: TGTGCCACCAGCAGGTACCGGGACCGTGGGGACTATAATTCACCCCTCCACTTT.

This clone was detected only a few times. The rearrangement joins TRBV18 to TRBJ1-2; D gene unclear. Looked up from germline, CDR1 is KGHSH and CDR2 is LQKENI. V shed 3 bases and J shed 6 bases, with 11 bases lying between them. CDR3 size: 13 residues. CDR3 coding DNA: TGTGCCAGCTCACCCTATATAGAGGATGGCTACACCTTC. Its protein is CASSPYIEDGYTF. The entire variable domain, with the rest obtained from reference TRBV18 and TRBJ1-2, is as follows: NAGVMQNPRHLVRRRGQEARLRCSPMKGHSHVYWYRQLPEEGLKFMVYLQKENIIDESGMPKERFSAEFPKEGPSILRIQQVVRGDSAAYFCASSPYIEDGYTFGSGTRLTVV.

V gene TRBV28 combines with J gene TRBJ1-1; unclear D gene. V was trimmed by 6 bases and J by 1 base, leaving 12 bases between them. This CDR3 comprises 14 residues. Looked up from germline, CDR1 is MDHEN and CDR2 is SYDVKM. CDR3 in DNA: TGTGCCAGCAGCCAAATTTGGGGGAACACTGAAGCTTTCTTT. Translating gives CASSQIWGNTEAFF.

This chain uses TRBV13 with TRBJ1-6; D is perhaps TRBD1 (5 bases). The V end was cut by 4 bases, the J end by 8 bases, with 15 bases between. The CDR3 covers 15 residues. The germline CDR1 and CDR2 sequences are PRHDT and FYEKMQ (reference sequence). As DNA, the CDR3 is TGTGCCAGCAGCTCCTCAGGGTTTGGGGATTCACCCCTCCACTTT. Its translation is CASSSSGFGDSPLHF.

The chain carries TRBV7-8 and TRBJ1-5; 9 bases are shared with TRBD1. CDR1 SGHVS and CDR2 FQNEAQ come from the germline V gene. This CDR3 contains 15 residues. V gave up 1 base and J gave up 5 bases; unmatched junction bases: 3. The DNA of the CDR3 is TGTGCCAGCAGCTTAGAAAGGACAGGGGATCAGCCCCAGCATTTT. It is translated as CASSLERTGDQPQHF.

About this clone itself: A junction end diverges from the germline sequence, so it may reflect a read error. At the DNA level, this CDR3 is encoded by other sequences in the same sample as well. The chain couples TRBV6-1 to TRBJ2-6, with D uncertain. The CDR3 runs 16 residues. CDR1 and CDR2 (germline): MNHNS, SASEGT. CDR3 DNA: TGTGCCAGTAGTGAATTGGGTGGCGCTGGGGCCAACGTCCTGACTTTC. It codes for CASSELGGAGANVLTF.

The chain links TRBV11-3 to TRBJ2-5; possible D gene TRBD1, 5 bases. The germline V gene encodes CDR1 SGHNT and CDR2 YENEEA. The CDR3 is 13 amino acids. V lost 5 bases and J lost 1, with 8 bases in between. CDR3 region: CASSLRVQETQYF. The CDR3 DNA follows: TGTGCCAGCAGCCTCAGGGTCCAAGAGACCCAGTACTTC.

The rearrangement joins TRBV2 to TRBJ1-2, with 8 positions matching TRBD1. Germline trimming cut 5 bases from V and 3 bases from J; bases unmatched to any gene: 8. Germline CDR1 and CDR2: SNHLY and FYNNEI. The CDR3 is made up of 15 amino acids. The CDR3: CASSRTGTADYGYTF. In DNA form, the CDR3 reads TGTGCCAGCAGTCGGACAGGGACGGCGGACTATGGCTACACCTTC. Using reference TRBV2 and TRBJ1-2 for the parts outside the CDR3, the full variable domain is EPEVTQTPSHQVTQMGQEVILRCVPISNHLYFYWYRQILGQKVEFLVSFYNNEISEKSEIFDDQFSVERPDGSNFTLKIRSTKLEDSAMYFCASSRTGTADYGYTFGSGTRLTVV.

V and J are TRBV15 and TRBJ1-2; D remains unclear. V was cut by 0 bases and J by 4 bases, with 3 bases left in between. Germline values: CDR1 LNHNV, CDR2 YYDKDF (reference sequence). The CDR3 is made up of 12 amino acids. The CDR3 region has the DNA TGTGCCACCAGCAGAGAACCCTATGGCTACACCTTC. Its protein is CATSREPYGYTF.

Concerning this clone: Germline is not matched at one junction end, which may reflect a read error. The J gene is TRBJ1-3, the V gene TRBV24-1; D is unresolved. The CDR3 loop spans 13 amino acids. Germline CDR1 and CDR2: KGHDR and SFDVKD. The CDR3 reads CATRDGPGDTIYF. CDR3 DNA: TGTGCCACCCGTGACGGTCCTGGGGACACCATATATTTT.

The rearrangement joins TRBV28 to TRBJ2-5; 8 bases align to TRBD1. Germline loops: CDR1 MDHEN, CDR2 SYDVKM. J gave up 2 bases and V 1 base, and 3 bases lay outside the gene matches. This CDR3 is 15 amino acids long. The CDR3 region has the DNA TGTGCCAGCAGTTTATACCAGGGGGCGCAAGAGACCCAGTACTTC. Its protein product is CASSLYQGAQETQYF.

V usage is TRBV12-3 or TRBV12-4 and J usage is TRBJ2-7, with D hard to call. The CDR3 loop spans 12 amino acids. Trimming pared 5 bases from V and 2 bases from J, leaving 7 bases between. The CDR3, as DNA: TGTGCCAGCAGTGCACCCCCCTACGAGCAGTACTTC. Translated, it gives CASSAPPYEQYF.

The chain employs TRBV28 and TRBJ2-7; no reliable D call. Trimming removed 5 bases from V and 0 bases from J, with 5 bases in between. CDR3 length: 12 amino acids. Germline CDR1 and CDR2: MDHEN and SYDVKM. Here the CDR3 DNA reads TGTGCCAGCAGTCAGAGCTCCTACGAGCAGTACTTC. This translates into CASSQSSYEQYF.

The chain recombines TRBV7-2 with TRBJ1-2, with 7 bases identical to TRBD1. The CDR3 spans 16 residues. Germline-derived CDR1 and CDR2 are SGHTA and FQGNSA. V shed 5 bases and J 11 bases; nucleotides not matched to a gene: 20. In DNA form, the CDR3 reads TGTGCCAGCAGCCCGAGAGGGGACAGCCTTGCTAGACGGTACACCTTC. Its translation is CASSPRGDSLARRYTF. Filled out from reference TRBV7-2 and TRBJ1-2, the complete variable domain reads GAGVSQSPSNKVTEKGKDVELRCDPISGHTALYWYRQSLGQGLEFLIYFQGNSAPDKSGLPSDRFSAERTGGSVSTLTIQRTQQEDSAVYLCASSPRGDSLARRYTFGSGTRLTVV.